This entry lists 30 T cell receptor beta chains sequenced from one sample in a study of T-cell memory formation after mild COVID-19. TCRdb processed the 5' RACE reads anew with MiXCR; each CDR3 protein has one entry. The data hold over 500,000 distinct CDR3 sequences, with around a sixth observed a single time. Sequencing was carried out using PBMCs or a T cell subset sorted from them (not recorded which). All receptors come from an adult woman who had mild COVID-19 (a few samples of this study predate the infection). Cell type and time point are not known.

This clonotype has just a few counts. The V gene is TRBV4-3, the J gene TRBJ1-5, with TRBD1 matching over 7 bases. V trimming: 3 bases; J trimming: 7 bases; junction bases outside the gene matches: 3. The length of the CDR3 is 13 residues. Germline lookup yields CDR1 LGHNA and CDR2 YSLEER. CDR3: CASSQYRGQPQHF. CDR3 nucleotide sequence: TGCGCCAGCAGCCAGTACAGGGGCCAGCCCCAGCATTTT.

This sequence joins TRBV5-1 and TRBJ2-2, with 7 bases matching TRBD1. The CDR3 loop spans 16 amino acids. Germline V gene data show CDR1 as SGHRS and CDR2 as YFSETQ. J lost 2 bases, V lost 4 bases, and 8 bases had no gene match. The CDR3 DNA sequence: TGCGCCAGCAGCCCTCGGACAGGCCAAAACACCGGGGAGCTGTTTTTT. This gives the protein CASSPRTGQNTGELFF.

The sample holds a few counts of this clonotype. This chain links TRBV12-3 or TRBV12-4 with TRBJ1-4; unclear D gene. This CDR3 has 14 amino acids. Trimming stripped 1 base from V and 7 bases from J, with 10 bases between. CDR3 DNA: TGTGCCAGCAGTTTAGACCTAGTTAGTGAAAAACTGTTTTTT. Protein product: CASSLDLVSEKLFF.

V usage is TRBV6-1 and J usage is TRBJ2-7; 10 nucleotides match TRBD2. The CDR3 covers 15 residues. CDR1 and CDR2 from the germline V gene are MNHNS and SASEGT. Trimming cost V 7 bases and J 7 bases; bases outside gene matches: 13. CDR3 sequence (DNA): TGTGCCAGCATTCTGGGAGGGGGACTAGCGAGTGAGCAGTACTTC. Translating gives CASILGGGLASEQYF.

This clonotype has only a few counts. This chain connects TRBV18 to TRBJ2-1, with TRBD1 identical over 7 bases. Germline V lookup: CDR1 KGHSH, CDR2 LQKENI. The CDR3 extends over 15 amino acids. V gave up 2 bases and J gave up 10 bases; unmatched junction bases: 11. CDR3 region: CASSPARDRPREQFF. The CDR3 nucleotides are TGTGCCAGCTCACCAGCTAGGGACAGACCTCGAGAGCAGTTCTTC.

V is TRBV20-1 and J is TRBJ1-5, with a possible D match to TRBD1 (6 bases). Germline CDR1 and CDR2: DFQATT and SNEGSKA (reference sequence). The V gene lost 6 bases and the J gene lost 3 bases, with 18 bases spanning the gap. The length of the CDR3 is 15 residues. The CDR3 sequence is CSAQQGHRANQPQHF. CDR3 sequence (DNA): TGCAGTGCCCAGCAGGGACATAGGGCCAATCAGCCCCAGCATTTT.

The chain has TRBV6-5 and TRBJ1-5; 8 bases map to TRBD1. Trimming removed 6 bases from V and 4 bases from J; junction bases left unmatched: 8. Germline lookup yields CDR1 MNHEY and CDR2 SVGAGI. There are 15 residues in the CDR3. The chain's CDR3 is CASSPTNRGNQPQHF. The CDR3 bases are TGTGCCAGCAGCCCAACCAACAGGGGGAATCAGCCCCAGCATTTT.

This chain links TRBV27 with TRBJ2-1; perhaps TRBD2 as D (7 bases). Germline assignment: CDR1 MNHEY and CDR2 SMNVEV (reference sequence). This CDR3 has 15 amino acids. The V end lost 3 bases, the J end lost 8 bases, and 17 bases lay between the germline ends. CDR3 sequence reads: CASSFEGGRFDEQFF. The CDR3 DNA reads TGTGCCAGCAGTTTTGAGGGGGGGCGTTTCGATGAGCAGTTCTTC.

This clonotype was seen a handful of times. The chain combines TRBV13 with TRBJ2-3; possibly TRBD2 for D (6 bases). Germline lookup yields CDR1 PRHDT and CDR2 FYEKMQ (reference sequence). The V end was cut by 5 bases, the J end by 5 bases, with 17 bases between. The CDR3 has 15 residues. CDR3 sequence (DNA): TGTGCCAGCAGCCCCCGGGACTTGCGGGGAGATACGCAGTATTTT. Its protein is CASSPRDLRGDTQYF. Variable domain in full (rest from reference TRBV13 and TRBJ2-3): AAGVIQSPRHLIKEKRETATLKCYPIPRHDTVYWYQQGPGQDPQFLISFYEKMQSDKGSIPDRFSAQQFSDYHSELNMSSLELGDSALYFCASSPRDLRGDTQYFGPGTRLTVL.

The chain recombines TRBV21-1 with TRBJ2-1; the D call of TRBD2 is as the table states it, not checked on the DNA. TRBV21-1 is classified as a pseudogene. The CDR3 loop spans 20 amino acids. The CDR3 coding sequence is TGTGCCAGCAGCAAAAGCGGGACTAGCGGGGAGGGATCTCCTACAATGGAACAGTTCTTC. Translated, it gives CASSKSGTSGEGSPTMEQFF.

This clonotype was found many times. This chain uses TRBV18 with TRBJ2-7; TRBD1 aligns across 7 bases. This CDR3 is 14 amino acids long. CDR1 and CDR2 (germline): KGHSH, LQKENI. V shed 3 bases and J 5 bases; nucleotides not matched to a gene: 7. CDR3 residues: CASSPRQGFHEQYF. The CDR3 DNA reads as TGTGCCAGCTCACCTCGACAGGGTTTCCACGAGCAGTACTTC. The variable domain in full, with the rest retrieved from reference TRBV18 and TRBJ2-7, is NAGVMQNPRHLVRRRGQEARLRCSPMKGHSHVYWYRQLPEEGLKFMVYLQKENIIDESGMPKERFSAEFPKEGPSILRIQQVVRGDSAAYFCASSPRQGFHEQYFGPGTRLTVT.

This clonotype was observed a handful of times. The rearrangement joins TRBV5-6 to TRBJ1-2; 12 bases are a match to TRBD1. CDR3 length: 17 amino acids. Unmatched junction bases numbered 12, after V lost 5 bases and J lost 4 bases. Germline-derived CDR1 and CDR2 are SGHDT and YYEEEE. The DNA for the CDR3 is TGTGCCAGCAGTCCCGGGACAGGGGGCCAAATAGTCTATGGCTACACCTTC. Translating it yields CASSPGTGGQIVYGYTF.

CDR3 bases: TGTGCCAGCAGCTTAGCACAGGGAATAGGCGCGGCCTACGAGCAGTACTTC. It codes for CASSLAQGIGAAYEQYF. V gene TRBV7-9 combines with J gene TRBJ2-7; D is perhaps TRBD1 (6 bases). V was cut by 0 bases and J by 2 bases, with 17 bases left in between. Germline CDR1 and CDR2: SEHNR and FQNEAQ (reference sequence). CDR3 length: 17 residues.

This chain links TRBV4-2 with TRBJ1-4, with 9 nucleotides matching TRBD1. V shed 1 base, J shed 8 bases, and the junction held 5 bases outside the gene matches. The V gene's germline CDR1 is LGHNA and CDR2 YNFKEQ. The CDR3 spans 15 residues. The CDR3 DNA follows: TGTGCCAGCAGCCAAGGGGGACAGGGACCAGAAAAACTGTTTTTT. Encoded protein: CASSQGGQGPEKLFF.

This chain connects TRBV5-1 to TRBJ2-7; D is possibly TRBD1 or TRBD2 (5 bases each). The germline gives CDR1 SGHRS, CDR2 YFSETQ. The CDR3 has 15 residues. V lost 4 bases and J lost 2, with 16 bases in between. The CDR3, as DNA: TGCGCCAGCAGCCCCGGGACCTCAAAACCCTACGAGCAGTACTTC. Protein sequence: CASSPGTSKPYEQYF.

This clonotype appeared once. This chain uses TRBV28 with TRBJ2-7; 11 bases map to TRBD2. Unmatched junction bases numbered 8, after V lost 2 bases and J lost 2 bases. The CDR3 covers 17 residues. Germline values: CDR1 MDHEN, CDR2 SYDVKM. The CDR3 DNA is TGTGCCAGCAGTTTACCCCAGACTAGCGGGAAAGCCTACGAGCAGTACTTC. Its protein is CASSLPQTSGKAYEQYF.

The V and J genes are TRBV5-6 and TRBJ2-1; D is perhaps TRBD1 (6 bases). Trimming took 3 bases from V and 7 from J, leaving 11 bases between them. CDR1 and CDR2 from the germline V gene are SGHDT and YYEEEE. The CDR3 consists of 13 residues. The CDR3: CASSSDSWNEQFF. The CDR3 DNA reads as TGTGCCAGCAGCTCGGACAGTTGGAATGAGCAGTTCTTC. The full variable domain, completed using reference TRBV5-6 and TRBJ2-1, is DAGVTQSPTHLIKTRGQQVTLRCSPKSGHDTVSWYQQALGQGPQFIFQYYEEEERQRGNFPDRFSGHQFPNYSSELNVNALLLGDSALYLCASSSDSWNEQFFGPGTRLTVL.

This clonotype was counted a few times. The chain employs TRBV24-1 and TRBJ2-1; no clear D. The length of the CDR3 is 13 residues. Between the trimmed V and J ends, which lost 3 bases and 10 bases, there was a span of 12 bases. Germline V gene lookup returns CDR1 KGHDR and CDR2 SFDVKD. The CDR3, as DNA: TGTGCCACCAGTGATACACGGGTCAGAGAGCAGTTCTTC. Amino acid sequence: CATSDTRVREQFF.

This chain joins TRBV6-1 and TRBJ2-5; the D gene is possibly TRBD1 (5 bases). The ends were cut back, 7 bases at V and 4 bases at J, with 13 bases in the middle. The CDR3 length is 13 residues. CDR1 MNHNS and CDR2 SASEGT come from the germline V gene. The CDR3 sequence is CASTLGARETQYF. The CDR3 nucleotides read TGTGCCAGCACCCTAGGGGCGAGAGAGACCCAGTACTTC.

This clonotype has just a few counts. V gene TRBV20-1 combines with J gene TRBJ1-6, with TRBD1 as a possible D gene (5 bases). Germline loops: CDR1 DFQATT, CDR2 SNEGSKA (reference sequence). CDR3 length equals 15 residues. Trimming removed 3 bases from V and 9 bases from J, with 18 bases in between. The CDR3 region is CSARGAGAEGSPLHF. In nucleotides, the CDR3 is TGCAGTGCTAGGGGAGCTGGGGCTGAAGGTTCACCCCTCCACTTT.

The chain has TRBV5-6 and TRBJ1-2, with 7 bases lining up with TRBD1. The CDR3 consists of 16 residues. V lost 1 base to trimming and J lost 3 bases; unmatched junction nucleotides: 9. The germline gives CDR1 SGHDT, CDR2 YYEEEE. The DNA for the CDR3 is TGTGCCAGCAGCTTGCCCCCGGGACAGAGTTACTATGGCTACACCTTC. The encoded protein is CASSLPPGQSYYGYTF.

CDR3 DNA sequence: TGCAGTGCTTTTAGGACAGGGCAATCGAACACTGAAGCTTTCTTT. Residues: CSAFRTGQSNTEAFF. The chain is built from TRBV20-1 and TRBJ1-1, with 8 bases fitting TRBD1. V shed 5 bases and J 1 base; nucleotides not matched to a gene: 9. The CDR3 runs to 15 residues. In germline, CDR1 is DFQATT, CDR2 SNEGSKA (reference sequence).

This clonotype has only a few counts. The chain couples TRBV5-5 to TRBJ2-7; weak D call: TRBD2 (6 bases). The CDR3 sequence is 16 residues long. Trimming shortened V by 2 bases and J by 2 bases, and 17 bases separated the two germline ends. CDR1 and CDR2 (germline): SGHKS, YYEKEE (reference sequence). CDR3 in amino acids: CASSFFAMAGTYEQYF. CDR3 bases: TGTGCCAGCAGCTTTTTTGCCATGGCGGGGACCTACGAGCAGTACTTC. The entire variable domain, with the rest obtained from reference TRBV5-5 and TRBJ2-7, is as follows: DAGVTQSPTHLIKTRGQQVTLRCSPISGHKSVSWYQQVLGQGPQFIFQYYEKEERGRGNFPDRFSARQFPNYSSELNVNALLLGDSALYLCASSFFAMAGTYEQYFGPGTRLTVT.

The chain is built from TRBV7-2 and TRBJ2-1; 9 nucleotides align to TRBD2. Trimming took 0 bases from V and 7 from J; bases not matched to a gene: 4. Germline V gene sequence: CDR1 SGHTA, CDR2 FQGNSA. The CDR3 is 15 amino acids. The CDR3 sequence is CASSLARGGKNEQFF. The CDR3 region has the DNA TGTGCCAGCAGCTTAGCGCGGGGGGGCAAGAATGAGCAGTTCTTC.

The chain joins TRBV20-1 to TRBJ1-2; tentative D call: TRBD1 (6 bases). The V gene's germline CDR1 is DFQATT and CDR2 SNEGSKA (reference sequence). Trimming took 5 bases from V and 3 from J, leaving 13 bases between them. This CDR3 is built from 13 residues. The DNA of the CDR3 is TGCAGTGCTGGGGGGCGCTTTTACTATGGCTACACCTTC. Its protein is CSAGGRFYYGYTF.

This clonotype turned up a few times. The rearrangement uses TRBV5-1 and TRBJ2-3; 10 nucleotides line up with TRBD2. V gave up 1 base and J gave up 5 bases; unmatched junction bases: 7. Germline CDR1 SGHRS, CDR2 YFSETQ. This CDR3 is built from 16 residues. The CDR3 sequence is CASSLRLAGALDTQYF. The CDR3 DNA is TGCGCCAGCAGCTTGCGGCTAGCGGGAGCTTTAGATACGCAGTATTTT.

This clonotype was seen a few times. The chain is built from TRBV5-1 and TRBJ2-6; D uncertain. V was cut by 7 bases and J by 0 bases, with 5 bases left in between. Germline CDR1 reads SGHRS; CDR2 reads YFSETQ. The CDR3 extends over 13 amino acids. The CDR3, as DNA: TGCGCCAGCCTGGCCTCTGGGGCCAACGTCCTGACTTTC. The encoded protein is CASLASGANVLTF. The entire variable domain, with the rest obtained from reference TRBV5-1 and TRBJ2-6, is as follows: KAGVTQTPRYLIKTRGQQVTLSCSPISGHRSVSWYQQTPGQGLQFLFEYFSETQRNKGNFPGRFSGRQFSNSRSEMNVSTLELGDSALYLCASLASGANVLTFGAGSRLTVL.

CDR3 DNA sequence: TGTGCCAGCAGCCCCTCGACAGAGTTATTATACAATGAGCAGTTCTTC. Translation gives CASSPSTELLYNEQFF. The J gene is TRBJ2-1, the V gene TRBV12-3 or TRBV12-4; D may be TRBD1 (5 bases). The ends were cut back, 6 bases at V and 4 bases at J, with 19 bases in the middle. The CDR3 consists of 16 residues.

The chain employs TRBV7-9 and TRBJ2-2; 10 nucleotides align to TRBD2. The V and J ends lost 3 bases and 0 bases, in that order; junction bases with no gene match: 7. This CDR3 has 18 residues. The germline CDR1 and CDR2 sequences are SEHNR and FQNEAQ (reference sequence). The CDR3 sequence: CASSFQASGGSNTGELFF. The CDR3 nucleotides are TGTGCCAGCAGCTTCCAGGCTAGCGGGGGTTCGAACACCGGGGAGCTGTTTTTT.

The CDR3 protein is CASSGDPGFSYNEQFF. CDR3 sequence (DNA): TGCGCCAGCAGCGGGGACCCAGGGTTCTCCTACAATGAGCAGTTCTTC. The genes are TRBV5-1 and TRBJ2-1; either TRBD1 or TRBD2 may supply D (5 bases each). Trimming took off 4 bases at V and 0 bases at J, with 14 bases between the two ends. The CDR3 runs 16 residues. The germline gives CDR1 SGHRS, CDR2 YFSETQ. The full variable domain, with the rest looked up from reference TRBV5-1 and TRBJ2-1, is KAGVTQTPRYLIKTRGQQVTLSCSPISGHRSVSWYQQTPGQGLQFLFEYFSETQRNKGNFPGRFSGRQFSNSRSEMNVSTLELGDSALYLCASSGDPGFSYNEQFFGPGTRLTVL.